This T cell receptor beta chain was identified in a study of shared clonotypes between healthy human individuals. V was trimmed by 3 bases and J by 7 bases, leaving 12 bases between them. From germline, CDR1 is MNHNS and CDR2 SASEGT. The CDR3 loop spans 13 amino acids. On this clone: Other nucleotide sequences in the sample specify the same CDR3.

Only in-frame clones appear in the TCRdb table, and some are missing; sequencing was by immunoSEQ multiplex PCR. Among approximately 1,500,000 clones listed, approximately 96% were seen once. The sample consisted of naive CD4+ T cells sorted from blood. The subset: CD45RA+ positively selected. The genes are TRBV6-1 and TRBJ1-2, with a possible D match to TRBD1 (5 bases). The receptor's source is a man between 25 and 39 years old in good health. The CDR3 DNA follows: TGTGCCAGCAGTGATCTGGGGCTAGGTGGCTACACCTTC. This encodes CASSDLGLGGYTF.